This entry concerns a single TCR beta chain. Its antigen is not identified. The sample is drawn from a study of shared clonotypes between healthy human individuals. Study overall: Per-donor plates numbered three CD4 naive, three CD4 memory, two CD8 naive and one CD8 memory.

Generated by immunoSEQ multiplex PCR, the TCRdb table keeps only in-frame clones and is missing some. The repertoire holds millions of clones, with over 85% as singletons. Findings and caveats of the study: In a few donors, around 5.5% of naive CD4 clonotypes appeared in common. Non-shared clonotypes had lower generation probabilities than clonotypes shared by all four sorted-subset donors. Researchers sampled only blood; tissue repertoires likely differ.

The CDR3 length is 15 residues. The germline gives CDR1 SGDLS, CDR2 YYNGEE. Trimming removed 3 bases at V and 6 bases at J, with 16 bases between. The naive CD8 subset, CD45RO-negative cells positively selected for CCR7, excluded terminally differentiated effector memory CD45RA+ cells. This clonotype was obtained from a man aged 18 to 29 in good health. The specimen sequenced was naive CD8+ T cells sorted from blood. The chain carries TRBV9 and TRBJ2-1; D call uncertain. The CDR3 reads CASSAPPNAANEQFF. Here the CDR3 DNA reads TGTGCCAGCAGCGCCCCCCCCAATGCGGCCAATGAGCAGTTCTTC.